This is a list of T cell receptor beta chains from one sample in a study of Tregs in tolerant kidney transplant recipients. Some clones are missing from TCRdb's copy, which holds only in-frame ones; the method was immunoSEQ multiplex PCR. The sample has about 55,000 clones, approximately 90% seen once. The sample in question was CD8+ T cells from blood (PBMCs), obtained 24 months after the transplant. Source of these receptors: a human patient who received a combined kidney and bone marrow transplant. Some T cells may be provided by the graft donor. Both conserved end residues are part of each CDR3. Clone size is stated in some rows and not others, as once, few, many or a class when expanded.

TRBV4-3	TRBJ2-4	.	CASSQEGRGLNIQYF
TRBV6-5	TRBJ2-7	.	CASSRMLSSYEQYF
TRBV9	TRBJ2-7	.	CASSISGSSYEQYF
TRBV13	TRBJ2-3	.	CASSLTGLVHTDTQYF
TRBV9	TRBJ1-5	once	CASSVGESQPQHF
TRBV11-3	TRBJ2-3	.	CASSLSRGGGRADTQYF
TRBV4-1	TRBJ2-7	once	CASSQVVTNTYEQYF
TRBV9	TRBJ2-7	few	CASSLGTSGYEQYF
TRBV19	TRBJ2-7	.	CASSISSGKTYEQYF
TRBV9	TRBJ2-3	.	CASSVAIRLAGGTDTQYF
TRBV5-4	TRBJ1-3	once	CASSSGVGGSSGNTIYF
TRBV28	TRBJ1-1	.	CASSFRGQPLVDTEAFF
TRBV9	TRBJ2-5	once	CASQVEETQYF
TRBV19	TRBJ2-7	.	CASSAGTSGTHYEQYF
TRBV1	TRBJ1-2	once	CTSSQDADRALGYTF
TRBV7-2	TRBJ1-1	.	CASSSSRTANTEAFF
TRBV4-2	TRBJ1-5	.	CASSQGVLGVQPQHF